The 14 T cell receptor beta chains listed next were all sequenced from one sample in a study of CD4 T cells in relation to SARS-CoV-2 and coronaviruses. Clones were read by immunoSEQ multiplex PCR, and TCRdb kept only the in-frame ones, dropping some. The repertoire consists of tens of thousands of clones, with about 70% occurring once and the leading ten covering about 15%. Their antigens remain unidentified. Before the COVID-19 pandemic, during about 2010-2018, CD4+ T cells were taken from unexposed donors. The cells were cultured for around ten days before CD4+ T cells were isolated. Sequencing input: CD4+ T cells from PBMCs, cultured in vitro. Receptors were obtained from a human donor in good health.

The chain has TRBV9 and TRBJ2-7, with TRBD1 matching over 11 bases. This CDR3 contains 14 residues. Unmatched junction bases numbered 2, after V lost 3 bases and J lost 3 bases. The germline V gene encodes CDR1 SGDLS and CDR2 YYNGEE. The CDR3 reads CASSAGQGVYEQYF. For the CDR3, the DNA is TGTGCCAGCAGCGCGGGACAGGGGGTCTACGAGCAGTACTTC.

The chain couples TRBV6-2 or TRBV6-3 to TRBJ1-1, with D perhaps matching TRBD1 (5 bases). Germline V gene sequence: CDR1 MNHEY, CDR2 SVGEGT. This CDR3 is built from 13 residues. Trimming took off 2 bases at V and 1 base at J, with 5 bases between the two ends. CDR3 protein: CASSYGGNTEAFF. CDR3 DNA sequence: TGTGCCAGCAGTTACGGGGGGAACACTGAAGCTTTCTTT.

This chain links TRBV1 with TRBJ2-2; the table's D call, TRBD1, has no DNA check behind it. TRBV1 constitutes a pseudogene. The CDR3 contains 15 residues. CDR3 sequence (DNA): TGCACCAGCAGCTTCAGGACAGGGGGTACCGGGGAGCTGTTTTTT. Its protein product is CTSSFRTGGTGELFF.

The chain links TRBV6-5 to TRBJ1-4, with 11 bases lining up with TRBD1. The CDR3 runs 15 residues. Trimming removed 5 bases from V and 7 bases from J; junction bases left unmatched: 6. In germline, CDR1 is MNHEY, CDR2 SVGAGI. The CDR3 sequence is CASSPLGTGGEKLFF. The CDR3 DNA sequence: TGTGCCAGCAGTCCCTTGGGGACAGGGGGTGAAAAACTGTTTTTT.

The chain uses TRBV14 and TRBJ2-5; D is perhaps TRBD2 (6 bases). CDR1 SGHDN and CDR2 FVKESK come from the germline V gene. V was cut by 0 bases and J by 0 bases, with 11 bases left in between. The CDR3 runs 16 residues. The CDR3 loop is CASSQEGRGYQETQYF. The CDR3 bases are TGTGCCAGCAGCCAAGAAGGTCGGGGGTACCAAGAGACCCAGTACTTC.

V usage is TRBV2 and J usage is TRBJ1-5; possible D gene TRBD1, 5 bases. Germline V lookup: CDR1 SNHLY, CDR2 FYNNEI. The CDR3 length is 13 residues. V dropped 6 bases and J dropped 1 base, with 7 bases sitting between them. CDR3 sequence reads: CASRGRSNQPQHF. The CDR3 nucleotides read TGTGCCAGCAGGGGACGGAGCAATCAGCCCCAGCATTTT.

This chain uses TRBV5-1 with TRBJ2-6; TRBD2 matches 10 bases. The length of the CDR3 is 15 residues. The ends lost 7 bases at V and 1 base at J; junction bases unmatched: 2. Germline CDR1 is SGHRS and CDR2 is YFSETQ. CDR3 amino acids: CASSSGGSGANVLTF. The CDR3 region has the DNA TGCGCCAGCTCTAGCGGGGGTTCTGGGGCCAACGTCCTGACTTTC.

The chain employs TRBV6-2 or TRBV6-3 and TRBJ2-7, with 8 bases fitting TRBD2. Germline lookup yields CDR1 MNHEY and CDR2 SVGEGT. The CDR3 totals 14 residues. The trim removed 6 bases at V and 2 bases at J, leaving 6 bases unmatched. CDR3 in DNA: TGTGCCAGCAGCTCCCCGGGACTAGCCTACGAGCAGTACTTC. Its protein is CASSSPGLAYEQYF.

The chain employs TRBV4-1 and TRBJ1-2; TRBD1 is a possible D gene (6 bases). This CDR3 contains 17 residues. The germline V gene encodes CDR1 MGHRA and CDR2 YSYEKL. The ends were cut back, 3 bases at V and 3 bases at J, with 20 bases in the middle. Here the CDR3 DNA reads TGCGCCAGCAGCCAGATAGGGCTCCGGGACATCGACTATGGCTACACCTTC. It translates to CASSQIGLRDIDYGYTF.

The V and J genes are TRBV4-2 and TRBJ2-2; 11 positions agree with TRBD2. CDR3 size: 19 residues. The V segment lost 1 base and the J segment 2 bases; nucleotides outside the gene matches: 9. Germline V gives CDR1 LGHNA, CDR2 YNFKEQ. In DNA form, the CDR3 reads TGTGCCAGCAGCCAAGGGGGCCTAGCGGGAGGAACAAACACCGGGGAGCTGTTTTTT. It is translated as CASSQGGLAGGTNTGELFF.

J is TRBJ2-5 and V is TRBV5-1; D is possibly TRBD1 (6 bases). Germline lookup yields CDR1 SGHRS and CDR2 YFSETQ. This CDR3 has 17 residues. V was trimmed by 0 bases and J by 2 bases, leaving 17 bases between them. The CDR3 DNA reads TGCGCCAGCAGCTTGGGCAGGGGACCACTTGATCAAGAGACCCAGTACTTC. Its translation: CASSLGRGPLDQETQYF.

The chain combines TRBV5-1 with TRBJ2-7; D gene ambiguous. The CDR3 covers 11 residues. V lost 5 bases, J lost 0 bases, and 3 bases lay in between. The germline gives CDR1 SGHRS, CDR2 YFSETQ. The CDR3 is CASRGSYEQYF. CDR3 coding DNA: TGCGCCAGCAGAGGCTCCTACGAGCAGTACTTC.

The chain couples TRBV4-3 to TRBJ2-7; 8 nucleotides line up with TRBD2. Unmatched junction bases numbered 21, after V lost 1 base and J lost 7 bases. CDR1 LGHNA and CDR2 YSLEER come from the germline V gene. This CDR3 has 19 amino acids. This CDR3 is CASSQGVAWREEPFWEQYF. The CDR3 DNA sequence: TGCGCCAGCAGCCAAGGGGTGGCCTGGCGGGAGGAACCTTTTTGGGAGCAGTACTTC.

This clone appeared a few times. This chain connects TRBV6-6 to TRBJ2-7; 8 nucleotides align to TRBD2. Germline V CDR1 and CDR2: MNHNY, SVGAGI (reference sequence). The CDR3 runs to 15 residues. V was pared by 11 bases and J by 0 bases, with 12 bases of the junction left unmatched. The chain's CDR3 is CAVMGSGRNSYEQYF. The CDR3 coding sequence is TGTGCCGTTATGGGGAGCGGGAGAAACTCCTACGAGCAGTACTTC.